This T cell receptor beta chain was recorded in a study of blood T cell repertoires in COVID-19 (dated by TCRdb to 2018 to 2020). For context, the study as a whole: The collaborator samples originated in the United States, Italy and Spain and spanned the acute and convalescent phases of COVID-19. Where available, HLA class I and class II types were obtained from metadata supplied by the sample provider rather than from assay-based typing. The prospective study material was composed of cDNA or gDNA derived from T cells, B-cell-depleted T cells, or PBMCs. Deeply sampled blood TCRbeta repertoires from subjects exposed to, actively infected with, or recovered from COVID-19 were included in the dataset. The samples were drawn from two sources: the first 160 participants of the ongoing ImmuneRACE study, and 950 to 1,500 subjects contributed by 6 global collaborators. Sample metadata almost always included a de-identified subject ID, COVID-19 status, age in years and sex. The repertoires were released in a freely available public database meant as a resource for research on the immune response to SARS-CoV-2. Results the study describes overall, beyond this receptor: How much clinical and demographic metadata was included differed by source and by participant, and the metadata was provided uncurated.

Collaborating institutions collected whole blood in K2EDTA tubes following their own protocols. For TCRbeta analysis, collaborator samples were shipped as frozen whole blood, as isolated PBMCs, or as DNA extracted from either sample type. TCRbeta CDR3 regions were amplified from genomic DNA using the immunoSEQ Assay, a bias-controlled multiplex PCR. The authors processed their data as follows. Nucleated cell counts per sample were estimated from amplification of reference gene primers within the assay. Sequence reads were collapsed and filtered to measure the absolute abundance of every unique TCRbeta CDR3 rearrangement. For each sample, productive Simpson clonality was calculated as the square root of Simpson's diversity index over productive rearrangements. TCRdb re-hosts the immuneACCESS table, in-frame sequences only. Its copies lack some clones; in the studies checked, an unresolved V gene accounts for under half of them, and the cause for the rest is not known. The V and J calls and the clone size are those of that table, but D and trimming were determined from the DNA. The sample includes about 120,000 clones, with over 80% observed a single time. The ten largest clonotypes hold roughly 30% of the sample.

CDR1 and CDR2 are read off the germline V gene as SGHRS and YFSETQ. The CDR3 contains 14 residues, cysteine and phenylalanine counted. The sequence is cut down to CDR3 DNA, 42 bases in frame from base 1. At the junction V is shortened by 1 base and J by 5 bases, with 13 bases in between. Note on this clone: No cognate antigen has been identified for it. No much larger clone exists at a distance of one base, and base qualities are not known.

The receptor's source is an older woman with acute or convalescent COVID-19. The rearrangement joined TRBV5-1 to TRBJ2-7; TRBD1 could be the D gene, as 6 bases match. The sample consisted of peripheral blood. The CDR3 here reads CASSLMAGADEQYF. The DNA sequence is as follows: TGCGCCAGCAGCTTGATGGCAGGGGCGGACGAGCAGTACTTC.